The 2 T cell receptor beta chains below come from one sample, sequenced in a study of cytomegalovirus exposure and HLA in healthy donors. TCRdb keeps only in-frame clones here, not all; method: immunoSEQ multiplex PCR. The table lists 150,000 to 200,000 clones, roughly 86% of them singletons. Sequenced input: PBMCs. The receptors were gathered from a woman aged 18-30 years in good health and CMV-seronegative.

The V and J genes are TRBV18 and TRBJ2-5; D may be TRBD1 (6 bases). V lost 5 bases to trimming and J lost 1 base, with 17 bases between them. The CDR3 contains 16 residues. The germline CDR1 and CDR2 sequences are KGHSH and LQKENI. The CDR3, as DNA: TGTGCCAGCTCAACACGGGCCCCAGGGGCCCAAGAGACCCAGTACTTC. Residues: CASSTRAPGAQETQYF.

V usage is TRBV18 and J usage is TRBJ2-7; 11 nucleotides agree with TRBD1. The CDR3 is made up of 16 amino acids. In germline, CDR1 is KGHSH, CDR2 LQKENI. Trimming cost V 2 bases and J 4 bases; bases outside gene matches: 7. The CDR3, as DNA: TGTGCCAGCTCACCAGGTGGGACAGGGGGATCTTACGAGCAGTACTTC. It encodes CASSPGGTGGSYEQYF.